A selection of T cell receptor beta chains follows, all from one sample in a study of T cells in Graves' hyperthyroidism and ophthalmopathy. TCRdb reanalysed the multiplex PCR reads using MiXCR and keeps one entry per CDR3 protein. The profile shows approximately 870,000 distinct CDR3 sequences, 35% to 45% of them singletons. What was sequenced was blood. These TCRs come from a man between 18 and 35 years old with Graves' hyperthyroidism. Each CDR3 is given with its conserved first and last residue. D genes are given only for firm matches. Expanded clones get a size class; other rows say once, few or many, or leave the size out.

NA	15	TRBD1	TRBV5-4	TRBJ2-7	TGTGCCAGCAGCTACGGGACAGACCTACGCTACGAGCAGTACTTC	CASSYGTDLRYEQYF
many	14	NA	TRBV14	TRBJ2-2	TGTGCCAGCAGCCCACAGGCGAACACCGGGGAGCTGTTTTTT	CASSPQANTGELFF
NA	17	TRBD2	TRBV20-1	TRBJ2-5	TGCAGTGCTAGAGATATAGATGGCGGGGGGGATCTCGAGACCCAGTACTTC	CSARDIDGGGDLETQYF
few	12	NA	TRBV24-1	TRBJ2-1	TGTGCCACCGTGTCAGAAAACAATGAGCAGTTCTTC	CATVSENNEQFF
few	16	NA	TRBV12-3/TRBV12-4	TRBJ1-1	TGTGCCAGCAGTCCCGTGGGTCGACTGGTGAACACTGAAGCTTTCTTT	CASSPVGRLVNTEAFF
many	14	TRBD1	TRBV7-9	TRBJ1-4	TGTGCCAGCAGGTCGACAGGGGGAGGTGAAAAACTGTTTTTT	CASRSTGGGEKLFF
few	13	NA	TRBV20-1	TRBJ2-7	TGCAGTGCTAGAACAGGGCACTCCTACGAGCAGTACTTC	CSARTGHSYEQYF
NA	15	NA	TRBV7-2	TRBJ1-3	TGTGCCAGCAGCTTAGCTACGGGATATGGAAACACCATATATTTT	CASSLATGYGNTIYF
few	13	NA	TRBV11-2	TRBJ2-7	TGTGCCAGCAGCCCGTCCCGGGACCACGAGCAGTACTTC	CASSPSRDHEQYF
NA	18	TRBD2	TRBV24-1	TRBJ2-2	TGTGCCACCAGCTTTGGACTAGCGGTCCCAGGGGACACCGGGGAGCTGTTTTTT	CATSFGLAVPGDTGELFF
once	17	TRBD1	TRBV7-6	TRBJ1-2	TGTGCCAGCAGCTCCACCCCGGGGACAGGTCTAGACTATGGCTACACCTTC	CASSSTPGTGLDYGYTF
NA	17	TRBD1	TRBV5-6	TRBJ1-1	TGTGCCAGCAGCCCCTGGGACAGCGAAATCATGAACACTGAAGCTTTCTTT	CASSPWDSEIMNTEAFF
NA	14	NA	TRBV5-1	TRBJ2-7	TGTGCCAGCAGCTTGGGCAGGGTCTACGATGAGCAGTACTTC	CASSLGRVYDEQYF
NA	15	TRBD1	TRBV19	TRBJ1-6	TGTGCCAGTAGTATGCCGGACAGGCCTTATTCACCCCTCCACTTT	CASSMPDRPYSPLHF
NA	16	NA	TRBV5-4	TRBJ2-6	TGTGCCAGCAGCCAAAGGGGGGGCTCTGGGGCCAACGTCCTGACTTTC	CASSQRGGSGANVLTF
NA	15	NA	TRBV6-6	TRBJ1-6	TGTGCCAGCAGTTACGAGGGACAAGGGGGATCACCCCTCTACTTT	CASSYEGQGGSPLYF
NA	13	NA	TRBV20-1	TRBJ1-5	TGCAGTGCCGTACTTGGCAACGAGCAGCCCCAGCATTTT	CSAVLGNEQPQHF
once	16	NA	TRBV4-1	TRBJ1-4	TGCGCCAGCAGCCAAGAAGTGGGGGGCTGGAATGAAAAACTGTTTTTT	CASSQEVGGWNEKLFF
NA	17	TRBD1	TRBV25-1	TRBJ2-2	TGTGCCAGCAGTTTCCCCTCTCGACAGGGGAACACCGGGGAGCTGTTTTTT	CASSFPSRQGNTGELFF
NA	15	NA	TRBV7-9	TRBJ2-5	TGTGCCAGCAGCCCTGTGTTGGGGGTAGGGGAGACCCAGTACTTC	CASSPVLGVGETQYF
NA	13	NA	TRBV25-1	TRBJ2-3	TGTGCCAGCAGTGGGCTGGGGACAGATACGCAGTATTTT	CASSGLGTDTQYF
NA	16	TRBD1	TRBV7-3	TRBJ1-4	TGTGCCAGCAGCCAACCAGGACAGGGGTGGAATGAAAAACTGTTTTTT	CASSQPGQGWNEKLFF
many	13	TRBD1	TRBV7-2	TRBJ2-7	TGTGCCAGCAGCTGGGGACAGCTCTACGAGCAGTACTTC	CASSWGQLYEQYF
NA	14	NA	TRBV10-3	TRBJ1-6	TGTGCCATCAGTGAGTCCAGGGTTACGTCCCCCCTCCACTTT	CAISESRVTSPLHF
NA	16	NA	TRBV2	TRBJ2-2	TGTGCCAGCAGGTCAGGAAGGGGACGAAACACCGGGGAGCTGTTTTTT	CASRSGRGRNTGELFF
many	13	NA	TRBV29-1	TRBJ2-2	TGCAGCGCCGTACAGGGTAACACCGGGGAGCTGTTTTTT	CSAVQGNTGELFF
many	11	NA	TRBV15	TRBJ1-2	TGTGCCACCAGCAGCCGGCTTGGCTACACCTTC	CATSSRLGYTF
NA	14	NA	TRBV12-3/TRBV12-4	TRBJ2-7	TGTGCCAGCAGTCGCGGCATAGCGGTCTACGAGCAGTACTTC	CASSRGIAVYEQYF
NA	12	NA	TRBV7-9	TRBJ2-2	TGTGCCAGCAGCATCCTGGCCGGGGAGCTGTTTTTT	CASSILAGELFF
NA	14	NA	TRBV6-5	TRBJ1-1	TGTGCCAGCACCCCAGGGGCGACCTCCGGTGAAGCTTTCTTT	CASTPGATSGEAFF
NA	15	NA	TRBV6-5	TRBJ1-5	TGTGCCAGCAGTTACTCGCTGGGGCCGAATCAGCCCCAGCATTTT	CASSYSLGPNQPQHF
NA	15	TRBD1	TRBV5-1	TRBJ1-1	TGCGCCAGCAGCTTGGGGACAGGGTTATTCACTAAAGCTTTCTTT	CASSLGTGLFTKAFF
NA	18	TRBD1	TRBV10-3	TRBJ1-4	TGTGCCAGCAGCCAAGGACAGGCCCCGGACACAACTAATGAAAAACTGTTTTTT	CASSQGQAPDTTNEKLFF
many	14	TRBD1	TRBV13	TRBJ1-2	TGTGCCAGCAGCCAAACGACAGGGAGGAATGGCTACACCTTC	CASSQTTGRNGYTF
NA	11	NA	TRBV6-5	TRBJ1-3	TGTGCCAGCAGTCGAGCAGGCACCATATATTTT	CASSRAGTIYF
many	13	NA	TRBV7-6	TRBJ2-7	TGTGCCAGCAGCTCCTCATCGAGCGCCGAGCAGTACTTC	CASSSSSSAEQYF
few	15	NA	TRBV7-9	TRBJ1-1	TGTGCCAGCAGCTTTTGGCGTGGCGCGAACACTGAAGCTTTCTTT	CASSFWRGANTEAFF
many	13	TRBD1	TRBV20-1	TRBJ1-4	TGCAGTGCCTTGACAGGGGGGGGAGAAAAACTGTTTTTT	CSALTGGGEKLFF
many	14	NA	TRBV14	TRBJ2-7	TGTGCCAGCAGCCAAGATTACAGGTCCTACGAGCAGTACTTC	CASSQDYRSYEQYF